What follows describes a single TCR beta chain. The data derive from a study of blood T cell repertoires in COVID-19. This table comes from immunoSEQ multiplex PCR, and its TCRdb copy is limited to in-frame clones, with some not included. The table records some 200,000 clones, 70% to 85% of them present only once. V shed 2 bases and J 4 bases; nucleotides not matched to a gene: 9. The CDR3 runs to 16 residues. In germline, CDR1 is SGHTA, CDR2 FQGNSA. V usage is TRBV7-2 and J usage is TRBJ2-7; 9 bases are a match to TRBD1. Source material: peripheral blood. The receptor's source is a woman aged 80 or over with acute or convalescent COVID-19. The DNA for the CDR3 is TGTGCCAGCAGCTTATTGAAGGGACAGGGTGTTTACGAGCAGTACTTC. This sequence encodes CASSLLKGQGVYEQYF.